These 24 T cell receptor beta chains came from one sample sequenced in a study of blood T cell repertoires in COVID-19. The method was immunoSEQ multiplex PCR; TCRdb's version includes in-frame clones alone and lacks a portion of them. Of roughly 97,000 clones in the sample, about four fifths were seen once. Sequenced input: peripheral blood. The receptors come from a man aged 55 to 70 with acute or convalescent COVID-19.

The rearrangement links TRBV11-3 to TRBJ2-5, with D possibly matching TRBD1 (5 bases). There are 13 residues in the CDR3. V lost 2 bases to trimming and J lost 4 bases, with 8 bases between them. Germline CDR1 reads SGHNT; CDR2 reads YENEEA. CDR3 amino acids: CASSLHRGETQYF. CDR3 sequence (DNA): TGTGCCAGCAGCTTACATAGGGGAGAGACCCAGTACTTC.

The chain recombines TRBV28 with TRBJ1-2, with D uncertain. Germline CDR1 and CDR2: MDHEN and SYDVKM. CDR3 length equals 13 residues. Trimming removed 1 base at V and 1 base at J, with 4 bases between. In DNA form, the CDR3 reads TGTGCCAGCAGTTTATCATTTAACTATGGCTACACCTTC. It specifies CASSLSFNYGYTF.

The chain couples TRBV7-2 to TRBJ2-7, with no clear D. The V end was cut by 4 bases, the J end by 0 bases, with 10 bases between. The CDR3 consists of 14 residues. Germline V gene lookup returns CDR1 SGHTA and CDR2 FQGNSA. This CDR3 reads CASSSSGVSYEQYF. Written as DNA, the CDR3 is TGTGCCAGCAGCTCATCCGGTGTCTCCTACGAGCAGTACTTC.

For the CDR3, the DNA is TGCAGTGCCCAGACAGGGAATGGCTACACCTTC. Translated: CSAQTGNGYTF. This sequence joins TRBV20-1 and TRBJ1-2; 7 nucleotides align to TRBD1. With 6 bases clipped from V and 6 bases from J, the junction kept 4 bases outside the gene matches. The CDR3 is made up of 11 amino acids. The germline V gene encodes CDR1 DFQATT and CDR2 SNEGSKA (reference sequence).

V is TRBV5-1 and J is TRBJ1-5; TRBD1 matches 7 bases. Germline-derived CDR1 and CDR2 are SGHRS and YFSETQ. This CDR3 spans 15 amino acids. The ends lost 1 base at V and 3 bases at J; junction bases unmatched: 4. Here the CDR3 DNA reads TGCGCCAGCAGCTTGCTCGGACAGGACAATCAGCCCCAGCATTTT. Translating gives CASSLLGQDNQPQHF.

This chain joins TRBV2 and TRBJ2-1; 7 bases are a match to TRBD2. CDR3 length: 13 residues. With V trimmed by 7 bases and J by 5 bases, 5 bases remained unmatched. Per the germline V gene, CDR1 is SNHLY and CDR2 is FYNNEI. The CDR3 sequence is CASKAGWNNEQFF. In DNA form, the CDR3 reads TGTGCCAGCAAAGCGGGATGGAACAATGAGCAGTTCTTC.

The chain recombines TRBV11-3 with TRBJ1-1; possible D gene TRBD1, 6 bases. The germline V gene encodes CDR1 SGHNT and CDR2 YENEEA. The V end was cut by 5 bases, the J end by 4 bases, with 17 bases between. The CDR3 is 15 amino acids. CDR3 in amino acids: CASSGGGGRGTEAFF. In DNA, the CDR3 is TGTGCCAGCAGCGGAGGTGGGGGCAGGGGCACTGAAGCTTTCTTT.

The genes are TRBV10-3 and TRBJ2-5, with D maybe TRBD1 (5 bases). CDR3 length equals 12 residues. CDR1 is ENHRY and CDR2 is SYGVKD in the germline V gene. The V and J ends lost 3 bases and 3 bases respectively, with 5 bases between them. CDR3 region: CAISDREETQYF. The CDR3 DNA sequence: TGTGCCATCAGTGACAGGGAAGAGACCCAGTACTTC.

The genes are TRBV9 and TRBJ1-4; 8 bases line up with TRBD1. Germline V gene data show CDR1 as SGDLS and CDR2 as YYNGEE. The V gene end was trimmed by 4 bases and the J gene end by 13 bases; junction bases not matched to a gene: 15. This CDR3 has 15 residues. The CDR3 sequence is CASSPRGQALGGLFF. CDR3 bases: TGTGCCAGCAGCCCCCGGGGACAGGCGCTGGGGGGACTGTTTTTT.

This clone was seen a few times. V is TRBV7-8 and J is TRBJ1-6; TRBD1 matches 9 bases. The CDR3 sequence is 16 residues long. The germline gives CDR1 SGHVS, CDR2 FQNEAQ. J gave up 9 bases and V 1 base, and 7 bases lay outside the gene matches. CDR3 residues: CASSLGGQGIGSPLHF. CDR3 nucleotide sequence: TGTGCCAGCAGCTTAGGGGGACAGGGTATAGGTTCACCCCTCCACTTT.

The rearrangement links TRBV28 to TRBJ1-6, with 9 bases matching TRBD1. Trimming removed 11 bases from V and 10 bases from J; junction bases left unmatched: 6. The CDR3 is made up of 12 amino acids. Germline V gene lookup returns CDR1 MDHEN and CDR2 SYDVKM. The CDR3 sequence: CADGTGKSPLHF. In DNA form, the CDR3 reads TGTGCCGACGGGACAGGGAAATCACCCCTCCACTTT.

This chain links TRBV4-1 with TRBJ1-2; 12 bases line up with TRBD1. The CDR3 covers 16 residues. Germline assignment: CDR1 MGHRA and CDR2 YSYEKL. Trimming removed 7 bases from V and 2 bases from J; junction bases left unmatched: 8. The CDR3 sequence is CASIPGQGAYNYGYTF. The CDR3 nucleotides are TGCGCCAGCATCCCGGGACAGGGGGCTTACAACTATGGCTACACCTTC.

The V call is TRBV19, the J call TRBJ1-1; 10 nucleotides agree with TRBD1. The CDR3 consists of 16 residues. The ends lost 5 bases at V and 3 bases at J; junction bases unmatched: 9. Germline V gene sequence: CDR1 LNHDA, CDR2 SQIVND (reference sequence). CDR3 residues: CASSPRDRGRYTEAFF. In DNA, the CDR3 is TGTGCCAGTAGTCCCCGGGACAGGGGAAGATACACTGAAGCTTTCTTT. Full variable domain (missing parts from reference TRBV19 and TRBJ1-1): DGGITQSPKYLFRKEGQNVTLSCEQNLNHDAMYWYRQDPGQGLRLIYYSQIVNDFQKGDIAEGYSVSREKKESFPLTVTSAQKNPTAFYLCASSPRDRGRYTEAFFGQGTRLTVV.

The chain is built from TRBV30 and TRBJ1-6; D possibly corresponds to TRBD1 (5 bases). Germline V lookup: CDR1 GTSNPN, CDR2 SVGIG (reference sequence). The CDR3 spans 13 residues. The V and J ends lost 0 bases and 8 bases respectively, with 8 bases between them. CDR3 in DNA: TGTGCCTGGAGTGTATGGGGGGATTCACCCCTCCACTTT. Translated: CAWSVWGDSPLHF.

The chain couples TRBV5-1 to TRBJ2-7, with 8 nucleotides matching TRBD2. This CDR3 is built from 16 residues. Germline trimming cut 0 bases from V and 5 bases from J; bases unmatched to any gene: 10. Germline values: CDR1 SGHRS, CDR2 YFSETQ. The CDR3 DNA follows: TGCGCCAGCAGCTTGGGATCGACTAGCGACCCCGACGAGCAGTACTTC. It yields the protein CASSLGSTSDPDEQYF.

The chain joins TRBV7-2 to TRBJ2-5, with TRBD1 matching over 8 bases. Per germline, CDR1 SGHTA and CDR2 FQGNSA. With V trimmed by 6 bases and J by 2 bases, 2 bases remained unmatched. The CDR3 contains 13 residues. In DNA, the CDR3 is TGTGCCAGCAGTTACAGGGGGCAAGAGACCCAGTACTTC. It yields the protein CASSYRGQETQYF.

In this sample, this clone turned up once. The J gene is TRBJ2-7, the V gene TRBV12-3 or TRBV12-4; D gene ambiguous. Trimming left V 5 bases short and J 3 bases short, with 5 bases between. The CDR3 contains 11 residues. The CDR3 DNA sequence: TGTGCCAGCAGTGAGGACTACGAGCAGTACTTC. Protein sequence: CASSEDYEQYF.

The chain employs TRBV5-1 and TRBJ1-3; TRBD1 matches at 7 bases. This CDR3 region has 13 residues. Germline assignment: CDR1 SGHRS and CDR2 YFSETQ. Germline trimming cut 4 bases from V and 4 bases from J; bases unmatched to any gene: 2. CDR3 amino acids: CASSKGQGNTIYF. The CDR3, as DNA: TGCGCCAGCAGCAAGGGACAGGGAAACACCATATATTTT.

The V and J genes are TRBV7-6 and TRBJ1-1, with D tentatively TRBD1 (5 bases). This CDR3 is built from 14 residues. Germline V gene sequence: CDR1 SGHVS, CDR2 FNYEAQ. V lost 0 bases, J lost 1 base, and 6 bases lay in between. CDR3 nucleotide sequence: TGTGCCAGCAGCTTAGCCCAGGGGAACACTGAAGCTTTCTTT. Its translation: CASSLAQGNTEAFF.

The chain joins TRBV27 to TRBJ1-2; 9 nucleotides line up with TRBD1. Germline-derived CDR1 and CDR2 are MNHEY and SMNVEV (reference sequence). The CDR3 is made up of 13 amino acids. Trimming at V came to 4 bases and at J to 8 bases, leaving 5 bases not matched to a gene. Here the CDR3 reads CASSSRQGGGYTF. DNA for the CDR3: TGTGCCAGCAGTTCAAGACAGGGGGGGGGCTACACCTTC.

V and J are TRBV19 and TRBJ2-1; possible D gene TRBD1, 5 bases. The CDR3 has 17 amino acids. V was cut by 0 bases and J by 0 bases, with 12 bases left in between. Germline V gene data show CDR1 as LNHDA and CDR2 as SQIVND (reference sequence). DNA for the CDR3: TGTGCCAGTAGTATAGATCTACGAAGGGGCTCCTACAATGAGCAGTTCTTC. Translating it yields CASSIDLRRGSYNEQFF.

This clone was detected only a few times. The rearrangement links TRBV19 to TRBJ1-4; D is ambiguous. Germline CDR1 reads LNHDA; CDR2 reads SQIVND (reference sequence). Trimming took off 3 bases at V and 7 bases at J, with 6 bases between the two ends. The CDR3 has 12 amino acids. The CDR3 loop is CASSMSGEKLFF. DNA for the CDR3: TGTGCCAGTAGTATGAGCGGTGAAAAACTGTTTTTT.

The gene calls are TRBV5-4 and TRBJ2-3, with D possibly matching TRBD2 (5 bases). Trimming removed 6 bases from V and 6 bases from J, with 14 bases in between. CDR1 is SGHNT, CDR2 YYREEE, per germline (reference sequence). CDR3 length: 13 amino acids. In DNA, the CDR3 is TGTGCCAGCAACTCTGGAGGTCGGGATACGCAGTATTTT. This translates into CASNSGGRDTQYF.

In DNA, the CDR3 is TGCGCCAGCAGCCAAGATACCGGGACTAGCGGGAGTGATGAGCAGTTCTTC. This translates into CASSQDTGTSGSDEQFF. V gene TRBV4-3 combines with J gene TRBJ2-1, with 14 bases aligning to TRBD2. The V segment lost 0 bases and the J segment 8 bases; nucleotides outside the gene matches: 6. The CDR3 totals 17 residues. The germline CDR1 and CDR2 sequences are LGHNA and YSLEER.